This T cell receptor (beta chain) is drawn from a study of response to subunit inactivated influenza vaccine. General study points: The authors proposed limited new T cell recruitment per seasonal influenza vaccination.

This clonotype has only a few counts. Its target is unknown. TCRdb reprocessed the RT-PCR reads via MiXCR and lists one record per CDR3 protein. Of about half a million distinct CDR3 sequences listed, 6% to 9% are singletons. The CDR3 is 15 amino acids. The junction had 5 bases not matched to a gene; V was cut back by 4 bases and J by 5 bases. Germline V CDR1 and CDR2: LNHDA, SQIVND (reference sequence). Here the sequenced sample was PBMCs from blood, taken roughly 24 months after vaccination. The chain employs TRBV19 and TRBJ2-2; 9 bases line up with TRBD2. This clonotype was sampled from a man aged 50-75 years who received an inactivated influenza vaccine. This CDR3 is CASSTPGLATGELFF. CDR3 nucleotides: TGTGCCAGTAGTACCCCGGGACTAGCAACCGGGGAGCTGTTTTTT.